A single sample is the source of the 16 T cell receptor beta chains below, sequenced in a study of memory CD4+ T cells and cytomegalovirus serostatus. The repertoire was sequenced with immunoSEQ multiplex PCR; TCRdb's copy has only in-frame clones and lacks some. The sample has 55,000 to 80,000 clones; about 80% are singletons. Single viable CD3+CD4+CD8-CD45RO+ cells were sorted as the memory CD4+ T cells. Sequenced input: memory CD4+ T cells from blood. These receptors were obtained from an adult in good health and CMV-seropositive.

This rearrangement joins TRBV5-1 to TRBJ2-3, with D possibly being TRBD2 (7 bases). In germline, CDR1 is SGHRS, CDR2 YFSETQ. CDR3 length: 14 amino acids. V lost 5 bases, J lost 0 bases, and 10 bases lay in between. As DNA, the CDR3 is TGCGCCAGCAGAGGGGGGGGGAGCACAGATACGCAGTATTTT. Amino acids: CASRGGGSTDTQYF.

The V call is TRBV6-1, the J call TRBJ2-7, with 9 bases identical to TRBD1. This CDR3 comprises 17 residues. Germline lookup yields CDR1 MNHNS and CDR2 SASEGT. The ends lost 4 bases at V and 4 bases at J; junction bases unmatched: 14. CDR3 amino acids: CASSVQGRGTGRYEQYF. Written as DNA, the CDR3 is TGTGCCAGCAGTGTTCAGGGTCGTGGGACAGGGAGGTACGAGCAGTACTTC.

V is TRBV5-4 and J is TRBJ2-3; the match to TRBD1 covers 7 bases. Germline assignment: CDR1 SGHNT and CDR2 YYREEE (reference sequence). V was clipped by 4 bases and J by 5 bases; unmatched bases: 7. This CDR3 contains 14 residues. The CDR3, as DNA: TGTGCCAGCAGCCCGGACAGGAACAAAGATACGCAGTATTTT. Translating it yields CASSPDRNKDTQYF.

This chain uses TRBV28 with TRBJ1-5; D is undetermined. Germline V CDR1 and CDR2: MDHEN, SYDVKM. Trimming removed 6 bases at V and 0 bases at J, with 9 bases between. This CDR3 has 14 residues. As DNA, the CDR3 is TGTGCCAGCAGGAACCCTTATAGCAATCAGCCCCAGCATTTT. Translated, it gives CASRNPYSNQPQHF.

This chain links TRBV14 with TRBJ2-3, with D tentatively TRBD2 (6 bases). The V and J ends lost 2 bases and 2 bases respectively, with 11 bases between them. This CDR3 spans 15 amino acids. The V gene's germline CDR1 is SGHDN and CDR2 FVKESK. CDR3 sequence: CASSQPGDDTDTQYF. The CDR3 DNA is TGTGCCAGCAGCCAACCGGGGGACGACACAGATACGCAGTATTTT. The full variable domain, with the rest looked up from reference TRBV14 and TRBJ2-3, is EAGVTQFPSHSVIEKGQTVTLRCDPISGHDNLYWYRRVMGKEIKFLLHFVKESKQDESGMPNNRFLAERTGGTYSTLKVQPAELEDSGVYFCASSQPGDDTDTQYFGPGTRLTVL.

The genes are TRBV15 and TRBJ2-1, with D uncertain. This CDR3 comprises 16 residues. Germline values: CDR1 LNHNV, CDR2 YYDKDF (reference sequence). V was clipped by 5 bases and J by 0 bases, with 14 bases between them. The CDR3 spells CATSQPLASSYNEQFF. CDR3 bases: TGTGCCACCAGCCAGCCCCTCGCAAGCTCCTACAATGAGCAGTTCTTC.

CDR3 amino acids: CASSLAQERSLHF. The DNA of the CDR3 is TGTGCCAGCAGCTTAGCTCAGGAGCGGAGCCTCCACTTT. The chain employs TRBV7-2 and TRBJ1-6; D is unresolved. CDR3 size: 13 residues. Germline values: CDR1 SGHTA, CDR2 FQGNSA. V lost 0 bases and J 15 bases, leaving 12 bases between the germline ends.

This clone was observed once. CDR3 in DNA: TGTGCCAGCAGCTCACAGGGAGGCAGCGAGCAGTACTTC. It is translated as CASSSQGGSEQYF. The chain employs TRBV7-9 and TRBJ2-7; D may match TRBD1 or TRBD2 (6 bases each). Deletions cut 4 bases from V and 6 bases from J, with 13 bases between. Germline V gene lookup returns CDR1 SEHNR and CDR2 FQNEAQ (reference sequence). The CDR3 spans 13 residues.

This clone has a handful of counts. In nucleotides, the CDR3 is TGCGCCAGCAGCCTTGGGCCGGGGGGAGGTCAGCCCCAGCATTTT. Protein product: CASSLGPGGGQPQHF. The rearrangement uses TRBV5-1 and TRBJ1-5, with D perhaps matching TRBD1 (5 bases). Germline lookup yields CDR1 SGHRS and CDR2 YFSETQ. CDR3 length equals 15 residues. Trimming took off 4 bases at V and 6 bases at J, with 17 bases between the two ends.

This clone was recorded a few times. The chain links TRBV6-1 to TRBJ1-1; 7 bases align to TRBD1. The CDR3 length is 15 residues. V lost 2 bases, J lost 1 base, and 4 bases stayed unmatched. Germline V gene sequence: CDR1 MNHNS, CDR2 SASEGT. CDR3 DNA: TGTGCCAGCAGTGAACCTCGGACAGGGAACACTGAAGCTTTCTTT. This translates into CASSEPRTGNTEAFF.

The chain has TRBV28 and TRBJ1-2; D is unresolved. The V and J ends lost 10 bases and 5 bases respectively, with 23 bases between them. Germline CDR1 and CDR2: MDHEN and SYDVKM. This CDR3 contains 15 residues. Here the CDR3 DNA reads TGTGCCACCCACGGGCAGCACGGGGAATTTTATGGCTACACCTTC. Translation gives CATHGQHGEFYGYTF.

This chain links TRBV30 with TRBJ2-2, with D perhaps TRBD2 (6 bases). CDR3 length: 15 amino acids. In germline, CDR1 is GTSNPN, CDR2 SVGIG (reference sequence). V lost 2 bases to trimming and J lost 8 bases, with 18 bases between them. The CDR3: CAWSPYTGEVGELFF. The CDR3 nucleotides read TGTGCCTGGAGTCCCTACACGGGGGAGGTGGGGGAGCTGTTTTTT.

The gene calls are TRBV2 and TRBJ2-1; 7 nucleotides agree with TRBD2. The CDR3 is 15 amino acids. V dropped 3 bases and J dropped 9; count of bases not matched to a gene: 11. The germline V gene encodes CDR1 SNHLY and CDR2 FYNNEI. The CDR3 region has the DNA TGTGCCAGCAGTGATAAGCGGGGCTTGGTAGGTGAGCAGTTCTTC. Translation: CASSDKRGLVGEQFF.

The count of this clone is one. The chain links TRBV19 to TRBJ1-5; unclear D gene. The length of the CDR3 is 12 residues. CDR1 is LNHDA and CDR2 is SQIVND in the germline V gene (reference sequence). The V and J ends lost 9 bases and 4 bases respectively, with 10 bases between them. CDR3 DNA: TGTGCCAGCCGGATGGTTAATCAGCCCCAGCATTTT. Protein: CASRMVNQPQHF. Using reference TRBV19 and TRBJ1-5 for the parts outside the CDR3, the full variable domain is DGGITQSPKYLFRKEGQNVTLSCEQNLNHDAMYWYRQDPGQGLRLIYYSQIVNDFQKGDIAEGYSVSREKKESFPLTVTSAQKNPTAFYLCASRMVNQPQHFGDGTRLSIL.

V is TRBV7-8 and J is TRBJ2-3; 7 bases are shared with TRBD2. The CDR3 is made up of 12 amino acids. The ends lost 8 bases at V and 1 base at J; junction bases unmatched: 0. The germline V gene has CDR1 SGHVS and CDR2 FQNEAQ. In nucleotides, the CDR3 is TGTGCCAGCGGGGGGGGCACAGATACGCAGTATTTT. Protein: CASGGGTDTQYF.

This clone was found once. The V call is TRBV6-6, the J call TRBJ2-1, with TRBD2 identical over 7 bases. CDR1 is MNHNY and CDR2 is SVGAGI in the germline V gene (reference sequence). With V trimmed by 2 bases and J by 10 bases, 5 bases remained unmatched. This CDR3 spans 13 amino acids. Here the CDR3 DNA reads TGTGCCAGCAGTTACGACCCTAGCGGAGAGCAGTTCTTC. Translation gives CASSYDPSGEQFF.